This T cell receptor (beta chain) comes out of a study of cytomegalovirus exposure and HLA in healthy donors (dated by TCRdb to between 2016 and 2019). Concerning the study at large: An earlier analysis of approximately 640 of the donors reported about 250 Gb of sequence data and 117 million unique TCR beta sequences from about 180 million T cells. Every repertoire in the discovery cohort had been generated on one and the same sequencing platform. The study used immunosequencing to profile the T cell repertoires of hundreds of subjects and linked those repertoires to cytomegalovirus serostatus. Besides the first cohort of hundreds of subjects, a separate validation cohort made up of about 120 different subjects was used. Class I and class II HLA loci were covered by the typing at four-digit resolution. Roughly 290 gigabases of sequencing data and tens of millions of unique TCR sequences made up an early release that covered several hundred HLA-typed donors. To predict cytomegalovirus infection status, the study combined high-throughput TCR immunosequencing, statistical association of individual TCRs with disease status, and machine learning. Across 398 genotyped donors of the cohort, an average of about 240,000 unique TCR beta nucleotide sequences per donor were sequenced, and roughly a sixth of those sequences were non-productive. Donor age, sex, ethnicity and CMV serostatus were collected together with the repertoire data. Among the approximately 400 genotyped donors, roughly 80% belonged to the genetic ancestry cluster associated with self-reported Caucasian donors. In a later analysis, previously published TCR beta repertoires from about 670 donors were re-analyzed and high-resolution HLA genotyping was added so that TCR occurrence patterns could be studied. The study aimed to test whether cataloging public T cell receptors could reveal signatures of past pathogen exposure. Because of strong linkage in the cohort, four to six DR-DQ haplotypes were treated as single units for association and clustering. An earlier analysis of approximately 640 of the donors applied high-throughput TCR beta sequencing to assess whether each TCR beta V gene segment acted as functional or pseudogenic. In a later genetic analysis, genome-wide SNP genotypes for about 65% of the roughly 670 donors were used, and that subset was treated as a discovery cohort. The number of typed donors differed by locus: about 620-640 for A, B, C, DRB1 and DQB1; about 520 for DQA1; around 580 for DPA1; and 450 to 480 for DPB1. The later analysis used no new phenotypic data to find candidate immune exposures, relying instead on TCR beta sequences and their occurrence across donors. Results the study describes overall, beyond this receptor: When HLA alleles, especially DR and DQ, strongly co-occurred, TCR associations were difficult to assign to individual alleles. In vitro tests confirmed that three of the cytomegalovirus-associated TCR beta chains recognize cytomegalovirus antigens. Correlated functional status among segregating V segments might reflect linkage disequilibrium, but an unknown experimental factor could not be ruled out. Because counts were too low, seventeen rarely observed V segments, including chromosome 9 orphons, were excluded from the earlier analysis of 587 of the donors. Because the 87-base-pair reads could not distinguish some IMGT-functional V segments, including TRBV6-2 and TRBV6-3, those segments were excluded. A cluster of highly shared sequence variants was judged likely to be a technical artifact of the sequencing pipeline. According to a later analysis, most CMV-associated TCR beta chains appeared to be HLA-restricted, and the HLA associations seemed to be driven largely by CMV exposure. In a later analysis, HLA-associated TCR beta chains were found to be more clonally expanded and to have lower generation probabilities than equally common non-associated chains. Cytomegalovirus status was reported to be diagnosed by the classifier with high specificity and sensitivity in both the original and validation cohorts. The only immune exposure information available for the cohort was CMV serostatus. Because some donors lacked HLA typing at each locus, the association tests relied only on the typed subset. Presence/absence analyses assumed roughly uniform sequencing depth across donors, an assumption that may not hold. In a later analysis, several top co-occurrence clusters were reported to appear linked to parvovirus B19, influenza, CMV and Epstein-Barr virus. The authors suggested that the approach could potentially be extended to other disease states and immunological phenotypes. A further reported finding was that TCR beta sequences accurately predicted the HLA-A and HLA-B alleles for most subjects in the first cohort. At a false discovery rate of 0.05, a later analysis linked under 20,000 TCR beta sequences to specific HLA alleles. According to a later analysis, TCR association rates differed among HLA loci, with DRB1 alleles showing the most associated TCRs and HLA-C alleles showing the fewest. In the study, some 160 TCR beta chains were listed as associated with cytomegalovirus. In a later genetic analysis, fewer N-insertions in productive TCRs were reported among donors in an Asian-associated ancestry cluster than the roughly 670-donor mean. V-gene and J-gene trimming of TCR beta chains was associated with a missense DCLRE1C variant in a later genetic analysis, and the association was replicated in an independent cohort. Across donors, most TCR sequences were observed very rarely, whereas some public TCRs were present in many individuals. An earlier analysis of 587 of the donors showed that most TCR beta V segments appeared in productive rearrangements either about 90% or about 30% of the time, which broadly matched IMGT annotations. This cohort had only TCR beta chains sequenced, and the lack of alpha or paired-chain data limited which features could be detected.

Library construction relied on the immunoSEQ multiplex PCR assay. For the multiplex PCR, a mixture combining 60 forward primers for TCR Vbeta segments and 13 reverse primers for TCR Jbeta segments was used. A multiplex PCR assay on genomic DNA amplified the CDR3 region of rearranged TCR beta genes. The amplified TCR beta libraries were sequenced on the Illumina HiSeq System as 87-base-pair reads. The published analysis was carried out like this. A later analysis tallied tens of millions of unique TCR beta chains across the 660 or so repertoires, and about 10 million of those chains were shared by two or more donors. Raw reads were error-corrected and collapsed into unique sequences with a nearest-neighbor algorithm that merged closely related sequences to remove PCR and sequencing errors. To assign V, D and J gene segments, CDR3 sequences were aligned to IMGT reference sequences. For a sequence to be retained, a match of at least six nucleotides was required to both a V gene segment and a J gene segment. Rearrangements were called productive when the CDR3 lacked stop codons and stayed in frame with V and J; all others were non-productive. Following IMGT convention, CDR3 was defined as the stretch from the second conserved V-encoded cysteine to the conserved J-encoded phenylalanine. The earlier analysis of 587 of the donors excluded any sequence lacking an unambiguous match to a single V gene segment. In an earlier analysis of a few hundred of the donors, V segments were called functional above 56.7% productive rearrangements and were called segregating when the between-donor standard deviation exceeded 5%. To diagnose cytomegalovirus status from the catalog of TCR beta chain sequences, a statistical classification framework was built. V and J gene assignment, in a later analysis, came from comparing TCR nucleotide sequences with IMGT/GENE-DB human TR gene sequences. In a later analysis, CDR3 sequences and most-parsimonious VDJ recombination scenarios were assigned using the TCRdist pipeline. In a later analysis, each TCR beta chain was defined by its CDR3 amino acid sequence together with its V-gene family, and reads lacking a unique V-gene family were excluded. A later analysis removed 592 highly shared, low-generation-probability nucleotide sequences to deal with suspected cross-contamination and a sequencing artifact. For each public chain, a later analysis derived a clonal expansion index from normalized ranks of inferred template counts within each repertoire. In a later analysis, generation probabilities were computed with a VDJ recombination model fitted to out-of-frame rearrangements, and the resulting probabilities were checked against IGoR. A later analysis scored TCR-TCR, TCR-HLA and TCR-CMV co-occurrence with hypergeometric tests, applying a repertoire-size bias correction to TCR pairs. To estimate false discovery rates, a later analysis permuted the HLA or CMV assignments 20 times. In a later analysis, co-occurring TCRs were grouped using DBSCAN, with TCRdist sequence similarity added in when clustering inside HLA-allele-positive subsets. Repertoires with fewer than 30,000 or more than 120,000 public chains were left out of co-occurrence clustering, as were four to six repertoires with anomalous nucleotide sharing. TCRdb's version of the immuneACCESS table is confined to in-frame rearrangements and falls short of the full clone set. An unresolved V gene accounts for under half of the shortfall where checked; the remainder is of unknown origin. The DNA was the basis for D and trimming; V, J and clone size are from that table. The sample table holds approximately 160,000 clones, of which about four fifths were seen once. Clones ranked in the top ten supply about 4% of the sample.

About this clone: Its antigen target is currently unknown. Base quality data are lacking; no much larger clone is found one base away.

The cohort was made up of 666 healthy bone marrow donors. All cohort members were sampled while nominally healthy, although unrecorded immune exposures were likely present. The donor was CMV seropositive and was included in the group of some 290 seropositive cohort members. A peripheral blood sample was provided by each donor, and peripheral blood mononuclear cells were used for TCR beta sequencing. The Qiagen DNeasy Blood Extraction Kit was used to extract genomic DNA from the blood cell samples. The germline V gene specifies SGDLS as CDR1 and YYNGEE as CDR2. Spanning cysteine to phenylalanine, the CDR3 consists of 13 amino acids. Only the CDR3 DNA stays, 39 bases, in frame from base 1. V loses 3 bases, J loses 7 bases, and the germline ends lie 11 bases apart.

This receptor was identified in a man in his forties or fifties in good health and CMV-seropositive. The chain uses TRBV9 and TRBJ2-4; a confident D gene designation cannot be given. The specimen was PBMCs. CDR3 reads: CASSESDINIQYF. The sequenced DNA is TGTGCCAGCAGCGAATCCGACATTAACATTCAGTACTTC.